A single sample is the source of the 27 T cell receptor beta chains below, sequenced in a study of T cell responses to AZD1222 COVID-19 vaccine. Produced via immunoSEQ multiplex PCR; TCRdb's table is partial and in-frame only. Of over 100,000 clones in the sample, roughly 90% are singletons; the top ten hold under 4.5%. Sequenced material: peripheral blood, taken on day 0 of AZD1222 vaccination. Source of these receptors: an adult in good health.

The chain joins TRBV5-8 to TRBJ1-1; 9 bases line up with TRBD1. Germline assignment: CDR1 SGHTS and CDR2 YDEGEE. CDR3 length equals 15 residues. Trimming took 6 bases from V and 2 from J; bases not matched to a gene: 8. The CDR3 protein is CASTLGTGRNTEAFF. DNA of the CDR3: TGTGCCAGCACCCTGGGGACAGGGCGAAACACTGAAGCTTTCTTT.

Written as DNA, the CDR3 is TGTGCCAGCAGCTTAGTCTCGGGGGCCCTAACTGAAGCTTTCTTT. Its protein product is CASSLVSGALTEAFF. The genes are TRBV11-2 and TRBJ1-1, with D possibly matching TRBD1 (6 bases). CDR1 SGHAT and CDR2 FQNNGV come from the germline V gene. Trimming took off 1 base at V and 5 bases at J, with 14 bases between the two ends. The CDR3 is made up of 15 amino acids. The full variable domain, in which reference TRBV11-2 and TRBJ1-1 provide the parts outside the CDR3, is EAGVAQSPRYKIIEKRQSVAFWCNPISGHATLYWYQQILGQGPKLLIQFQNNGVVDDSQLPKDRFSAERLKGVDSTLKIQPAKLEDSAVYLCASSLVSGALTEAFFGQGTRLTVV.

With regard to this clone: In the same sample, other DNA sequences code for this CDR3. As DNA, the CDR3 is TGTGCCAGCAGTTTAACAGGGAACACTGAAGCTTTCTTT. This gives the protein CASSLTGNTEAFF. This rearrangement joins TRBV12-3 or TRBV12-4 to TRBJ1-1; a weak D match, TRBD1 (5 bases). The CDR3 consists of 13 residues. The V end was cut by 2 bases, the J end by 1 base, with 5 bases between.

V usage is TRBV3-1 (or the pseudogene TRBV3-2) and J usage is TRBJ2-7, with 8 nucleotides matching TRBD1. Germline V gene data show CDR1 as LGHDT and CDR2 as YNNKEL (reference sequence). This CDR3 contains 12 residues. The J segment lost 6 bases and the V segment lost 4 bases, leaving 2 bases of the junction unmatched. The CDR3 reads CASSPTGVEQYF. In DNA form, the CDR3 reads TGTGCCAGCAGCCCGACAGGGGTCGAGCAGTACTTC.

The chain carries TRBV11-2 and TRBJ2-1, with TRBD2 matching 7 bases. CDR3 size: 17 residues. V lost 1 base to trimming and J lost 3 bases; unmatched junction nucleotides: 9. From germline, CDR1 is SGHAT and CDR2 FQNNGV. The chain's CDR3 is CASSLVAGTTFYNEQFF. CDR3 coding DNA: TGTGCCAGCAGCTTAGTTGCAGGGACTACTTTCTACAATGAGCAGTTCTTC.

The chain recombines TRBV7-2 with TRBJ2-3, with D tentatively TRBD1 (6 bases). Trimming left V 0 bases short and J 6 bases short, with 10 bases between. This CDR3 contains 14 residues. CDR1 is SGHTA and CDR2 is FQGNSA in the germline V gene. The CDR3 is CASSLAQGLDTQYF. The CDR3 DNA reads TGTGCCAGCAGCTTAGCACAGGGTTTGGATACGCAGTATTTT.

The gene calls are TRBV14 and TRBJ1-2, with 9 bases identical to TRBD1. J gave up 8 bases and V 5 bases, and 6 bases lay outside the gene matches. There are 13 residues in the CDR3. CDR1 is SGHDN, CDR2 FVKESK, per germline. CDR3 DNA sequence: TGTGCCAGCAGCGTCCGACAGGGGGACGGCTACACCTTC. The encoded protein is CASSVRQGDGYTF. The variable domain in full, with the rest retrieved from reference TRBV14 and TRBJ1-2, is EAGVTQFPSHSVIEKGQTVTLRCDPISGHDNLYWYRRVMGKEIKFLLHFVKESKQDESGMPNNRFLAERTGGTYSTLKVQPAELEDSGVYFCASSVRQGDGYTFGSGTRLTVV.

The V and J genes are TRBV18 and TRBJ1-2; TRBD1 matches at 7 bases. The germline gives CDR1 KGHSH, CDR2 LQKENI. The V and J ends lost 3 bases and 3 bases, in that order; junction bases with no gene match: 10. This CDR3 region has 16 residues. The DNA for the CDR3 is TGTGCCAGCTCACCTCGGGAGGGGGCCCCGGACTATGGCTACACCTTC. Its translation: CASSPREGAPDYGYTF.

V usage is TRBV10-2 and J usage is TRBJ1-1; tentative D call: TRBD1 (5 bases). The CDR3 has 13 amino acids. Trimming took off 7 bases at V and 5 bases at J, with 14 bases between the two ends. Germline CDR1 WSHSY, CDR2 SAAADI. CDR3 DNA: TGCGCCAGCACCCAGAAGGGGCCGACTGAAGCTTTCTTT. Its protein product is CASTQKGPTEAFF.

J is TRBJ2-4 and V is TRBV3-1 (or the pseudogene TRBV3-2); 7 positions match TRBD1. V shed 4 bases and J 4 bases; nucleotides not matched to a gene: 10. Germline assignment: CDR1 LGHDT and CDR2 YNNKEL (reference sequence). There are 16 residues in the CDR3. CDR3: CASSPRGNRKKNIQYF. The CDR3 region has the DNA TGTGCCAGCAGCCCCAGGGGGAATCGGAAGAAAAACATTCAGTACTTC.

The chain joins TRBV7-6 to TRBJ2-3; 11 positions agree with TRBD1. Germline V lookup: CDR1 SGHVS, CDR2 FNYEAQ. V shed 4 bases, J shed 7 bases, and the junction held 7 bases outside the gene matches. There are 15 residues in the CDR3. The CDR3 loop is CASSYGQGALNTQYF. As DNA, the CDR3 is TGTGCCAGCAGCTATGGACAGGGGGCGTTGAATACGCAGTATTTT.

The J gene is TRBJ1-5, the V gene TRBV7-2, with D hard to call. Trimming cost V 2 bases and J 5 bases, with 13 bases left between them. This CDR3 comprises 15 residues. CDR1 SGHTA and CDR2 FQGNSA come from the germline V gene. CDR3: CASSLTLLGDQPQHF. CDR3 in DNA: TGTGCCAGCAGCTTAACCCTGCTAGGCGATCAGCCCCAGCATTTT.

This clone was seen more than once but under ten times. This chain connects TRBV6-4 to TRBJ1-3, with unresolved D. Germline V gene sequence: CDR1 MRHNA, CDR2 SNTAGT. The CDR3 is 16 residues long. With 0 bases removed from V and 0 bases from J, the gap between germline ends came to 9 bases. DNA for the CDR3: TGTGCCAGCAGTGACTCGAATGAGAGCTCTGGAAACACCATATATTTT. Translated, it gives CASSDSNESSGNTIYF.

The chain employs TRBV11-2 and TRBJ2-7, with D hard to call. The CDR3 consists of 13 residues. Germline V gives CDR1 SGHAT, CDR2 FQNNGV. The V end lost 3 bases, the J end lost 2 bases, and 8 bases lay between the germline ends. The CDR3 DNA reads as TGTGCCAGCAGCTTTGACGTCGCCTACGAGCAGTACTTC. Amino acids: CASSFDVAYEQYF.

The chain recombines TRBV3-1 (or the pseudogene TRBV3-2) with TRBJ1-1, with TRBD1 as a possible D gene (5 bases). Germline CDR1 is LGHDT and CDR2 is YNNKEL (reference sequence). The CDR3 consists of 15 residues. The V end was cut by 0 bases, the J end by 3 bases, with 11 bases between. The CDR3 nucleotides are TGTGCCAGCAGCCAAGATAGCAGGGTCTACACTGAAGCTTTCTTT. Its protein is CASSQDSRVYTEAFF.

This chain connects TRBV3-1 (or the pseudogene TRBV3-2) to TRBJ1-1; 9 positions match TRBD1. There are 16 residues in the CDR3. Germline CDR1 LGHDT, CDR2 YNNKEL (reference sequence). V lost 0 bases and J lost 10; bases outside the gene matches: 12. CDR3 nucleotide sequence: TGTGCCAGCAGCCAAGAGCCGGGACAGGGTGGTAAAGCAGCTTTCTTT. Protein product: CASSQEPGQGGKAAFF.

CDR3 bases: TGTGCCAGCAGCCAACTAACCGGGACAAAGGGGGAAAAACTGTTTTTT. This translates into CASSQLTGTKGEKLFF. The chain uses TRBV4-2 and TRBJ1-4, with D possibly matching TRBD1 (6 bases). CDR3 length: 16 amino acids. The germline V and J ends were trimmed by 2 bases and 8 bases, with 18 bases remaining between them. CDR1 and CDR2 from the germline V gene are LGHNA and YNFKEQ.

In nucleotides, the CDR3 is TGTGCCAGCAGCTTATCCGGGAATGAGCAGTTCTTC. It yields the protein CASSLSGNEQFF. The rearrangement joins TRBV5-4 to TRBJ2-1; D remains unclear. V was pared by 2 bases and J by 7 bases, with 7 bases between. This CDR3 is 12 amino acids long. Germline lookup yields CDR1 SGHNT and CDR2 YYREEE (reference sequence).

Written as DNA, the CDR3 is TGTGCCAGCAGCGATCAGGGGAGTGGTCGCACCTTC. Translation gives CASSDQGSGRTF. The J gene is TRBJ1-2, the V gene TRBV6-5; perhaps TRBD1 as D (6 bases). V lost 6 bases and J 13 bases, leaving 18 bases between the germline ends. CDR3 length: 12 amino acids. Germline V gene data show CDR1 as MNHEY and CDR2 as SVGAGI.

The rearrangement uses TRBV30 and TRBJ1-1; D possibly corresponds to TRBD1 (6 bases). Germline V gives CDR1 GTSNPN, CDR2 SVGIG (reference sequence). The CDR3 consists of 15 residues. Deletions cut 0 bases from V and 0 bases from J, with 11 bases between. CDR3 in DNA: TGTGCCTGGAGTGTATTCCGGACAGTGAACACTGAAGCTTTCTTT. Its translation is CAWSVFRTVNTEAFF.

The chain joins TRBV6-5 to TRBJ2-5; D perhaps matches TRBD2 (6 bases). Germline V lookup: CDR1 MNHEY, CDR2 SVGAGI. V was shortened by 8 bases and J by 6 bases, with 19 bases between the two germline ends. The CDR3 contains 14 residues. CDR3 in DNA: TGTGCCAGCGTTCCGGTCGGGGGTGGAAAGACCCAGTACTTC. Protein product: CASVPVGGGKTQYF.

The rearrangement links TRBV25-1 to TRBJ1-4; D gene uncertain. The ends were cut back, 2 bases at V and 10 bases at J, with 8 bases in the middle. CDR1 and CDR2 from the germline V gene are MGHDK and SYGVNS. The length of the CDR3 is 12 residues. The CDR3 loop is CASSEDWGKLFF. CDR3 DNA: TGTGCCAGCAGTGAAGACTGGGGAAAACTGTTTTTT.

The gene calls are TRBV19 and TRBJ1-2; D unclear. Germline values: CDR1 LNHDA, CDR2 SQIVND (reference sequence). Between the trimmed V and J ends, which lost 5 bases and 7 bases, there was a span of 17 bases. The CDR3 covers 14 residues. The CDR3 spells CASSPGHQGRGYTF. In nucleotides, the CDR3 is TGTGCCAGTAGTCCGGGTCACCAAGGACGTGGCTACACCTTC.

The rearrangement links TRBV11-2 to TRBJ1-2; 8 bases are shared with TRBD1. CDR1 and CDR2 (germline): SGHAT, FQNNGV. The CDR3 runs to 14 residues. Trimming took 1 base from V and 6 from J; bases not matched to a gene: 4. As DNA, the CDR3 is TGTGCCAGCAGCTTAGGAGCAGGGGGCAATGGCTACACCTTC. This encodes CASSLGAGGNGYTF.

The gene calls are TRBV9 and TRBJ1-2; 12 bases are shared with TRBD1. This CDR3 contains 15 residues. Germline V gives CDR1 SGDLS, CDR2 YYNGEE. The ends lost 3 bases at V and 7 bases at J; junction bases unmatched: 7. Here the CDR3 reads CASSAPGQGAFGYTF. The CDR3 nucleotides are TGTGCCAGCAGCGCCCCGGGACAGGGGGCATTTGGCTACACCTTC.

The J gene is TRBJ1-6, the V gene TRBV7-3; D not certain. CDR1 and CDR2 (germline): SGHTA, FQGTGA. V dropped 5 bases and J dropped 0 bases, with 2 bases sitting between them. The CDR3 extends over 13 amino acids. CDR3 nucleotide sequence: TGTGCCAGCAGCGTCTCCTATAATTCACCCCTCCACTTT. This codes for CASSVSYNSPLHF.

This chain uses TRBV11-2 with TRBJ1-6; 8 nucleotides line up with TRBD1. Losses at the gene ends were 5 bases for V and 8 bases for J; bases not matched to a gene: 8. The CDR3 totals 15 residues. Germline-derived CDR1 and CDR2 are SGHAT and FQNNGV. The CDR3 coding sequence is TGTGCCAGCAGCAAGACCCAGGGGGCACATTCACCCCTCCACTTT. It specifies CASSKTQGAHSPLHF.